This TCR beta chain emerged from a study of OX40 agonist ivuxolimab in advanced cancers. Background on the whole study: The costimulatory receptor OX40 (CD134) was targeted by ivuxolimab, a fully human IgG2 agonistic monoclonal antibody. The dose-escalation cohort was approximately 83% male with a mean age of about 60 years, ranging from roughly 20 to 85. Peripheral TCRbeta sequencing aimed to test whether ivuxolimab altered TCR sequence diversity and caused clonal T-cell expansion. Of the approximately 54 dose-escalation patients, hepatocellular carcinoma was present in roughly 19, melanoma in approximately 15, renal cell carcinoma in 9 and head and neck cancer in 9. Intravenous ivuxolimab was administered to patients every 2 weeks at six dose levels: 0.01, 0.1, 0.3, 1.5, 3 and 10 mg/kg. Patients were allowed to have had prior anti-PD-1, anti-PD-L1 or anti-CTLA-4 therapy, and approximately 41% of the dose-escalation patients had previously received checkpoint inhibitors. The paper reports the monotherapy dose-escalation portion (N of about 54 patients) of the phase I ivuxolimab trial. Three dose-escalation patients achieved partial responses, one with hepatocellular carcinoma and two with cutaneous melanoma. Overall results and qualifications from the work: In the 0.1-3.0 mg/kg groups, partial responders had among the lowest normalized peripheral clonal expansion, particularly in CD8+ T cells. Clonal expansion of both CD4+ and CD8+ blood T cells was observed from baseline to week 6 at doses 0.1 to 3.0 mg/kg. Low levels of normalized T-cell clonal expansion were also seen in some patients who did not respond. The antigen specificity of the peripheral T cells that underwent clonal expansion was not determined. On average, CD8+ T cells showed more expanded clones than CD4+ T cells after ivuxolimab.

For sequencing of the TCRbeta CDR3 region, genomic DNA was extracted from the sorted cells. The immunoSEQ Assay was used for sequencing of TCRbeta CDR3 regions. TCRdb re-hosts the immuneACCESS table, in-frame sequences only. Its copies lack some clones; in the studies checked, an unresolved V gene accounts for under half of them, and the cause for the rest is not known. The sample includes more than 65,000 clones, with around 90% observed a single time. Jointly, the top ten make up approximately 1.1% of the sample. For CDR1 and CDR2, the germline V gene lists SGHRS and YFSETQ. There are 14 amino acids in the CDR3, from cysteine to phenylalanine inclusive. Just CDR3 DNA is preserved here, 42 bases in frame from base 1. Trimming leaves V shorter by 9 bases and J shorter by 3 bases, with the junction holding 11 bases beyond the gene matches. The trial excluded patients who had a history of autoimmune disease or who were on systemic immunosuppression. Peripheral blood for TCR sequencing was collected from all dose cohorts at baseline, on cycle 4 day 1, and on cycle 7 day 1. The samples were taken from a phase I, first-in-human, multicenter, open-label dose-escalation trial of ivuxolimab. Adults with locally advanced or metastatic head and neck squamous cell, hepatocellular, melanoma or renal cell carcinoma were enrolled in the trial. Before TCR sequencing, CD4+ T cells and CD8+ T cells from peripheral blood were sorted into separate populations.

Remarks on this clone: No antigen is known for it. Within one base of it there is no much larger clone, and no base qualities were kept.

The clonotype comes from an adult with an advanced solid tumor such as melanoma, head and neck, liver or kidney cancer. The source material was CD4+ or CD8+ T cells sorted from blood, sampled in a trial of the OX40 agonist ivuxolimab. The chain uses TRBV5-1 and TRBJ1-2; 7 central nucleotides agree with TRBD1. The nucleotides read TGCGCCACAAAACAGGGGACCGTGGACTATGGCTACACCTTC. This translates into CATKQGTVDYGYTF.